A selection of T cell receptor beta chains follows, all from one sample in a study of shared T cell receptors in the human thymus. Sequencing used immunoSEQ multiplex PCR; TCRdb keeps in-frame clones, though not all of them. The table records about 380,000 clones, more than 85% of them present only once. The specimen sequenced was thymocytes. These receptors were obtained from a human donor. Each CDR3 is given without its conserved first and last residue. A D gene is named only where the DNA matches it firmly.

TRBD2	TRBV10-3	AISGTAGGSYNEQF
-	TRBV11-2	ASSQTNRVGEQF
TRBD1	TRBV27	ASRRKTGYELAKNIQY
TRBD1	TRBV28	ASSPRDREGYGYT
TRBD2	TRBV7-9	ASSPFETRGGDEQF
-	TRBV11-2	ASSSAYRVRSEQY
-	TRBV28	ASGRDIYTGELF
TRBD2	TRBV15	ATSPPGRGRHGGEQY
TRBD2	TRBV12-5	ASGFGEGPFSSYNEQF
-	TRBV10-3	AISESKNTGELF
-	TRBV5-6	ASSLLETQY
TRBD2	TRBV30	AWSGRRGGAETQY
TRBD1	TRBV18	ASSLAHRGRHYEQY
TRBD2	TRBV14	ASSSTGTRPTDTQY
-	TRBV19	ASSEGALGYT
-	TRBV7-6	ASSLESRPQTPEKLF
-	TRBV28	ASSLGVWGDLAKNIQY
-	TRBV15	ATSRETPTTEAF
-	TRBV6-5	ASSFTTFGTQY
-	TRBV12-5	ASGFQGNTEAF
TRBD1	TRBV28	ASSLTGGDGGF
-	TRBV7-2	ASRGENTGELF
-	TRBV19	ASSIGREGQGKVYEQY
-	TRBV27	ASTQGDRENQLVAGINEQF
TRBD2	TRBV5-4	ASTLGGRADTGELF
-	TRBV7-8	ASSLATWPDSYEQY
TRBD1	TRBV18	ASSAIGTGWRGNQPQH